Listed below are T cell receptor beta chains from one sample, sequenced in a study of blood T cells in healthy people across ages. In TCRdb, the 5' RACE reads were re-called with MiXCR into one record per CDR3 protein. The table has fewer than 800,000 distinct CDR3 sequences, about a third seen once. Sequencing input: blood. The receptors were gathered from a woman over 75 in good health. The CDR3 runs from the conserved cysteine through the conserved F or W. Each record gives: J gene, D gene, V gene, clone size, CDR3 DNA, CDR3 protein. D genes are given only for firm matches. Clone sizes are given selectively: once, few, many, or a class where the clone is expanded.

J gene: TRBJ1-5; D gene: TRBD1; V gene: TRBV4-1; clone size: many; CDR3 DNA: TGCGCCAGCAGCCTATGGACAGGGGGTAGCAATCAGCCCCAGCATTTT; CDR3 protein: CASSLWTGGSNQPQHF
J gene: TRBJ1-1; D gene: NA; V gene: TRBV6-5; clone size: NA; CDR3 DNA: TGTGCCAGCAGTTACGGTCCAGGGTCCACTGAAGCTTTCTTT; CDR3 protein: CASSYGPGSTEAFF
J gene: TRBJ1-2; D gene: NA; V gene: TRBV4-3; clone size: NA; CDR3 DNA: TGCGCCAGCAGCCAAGACATCGAGCAGGGGCTCTATGGCTACACCTTC; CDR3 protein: CASSQDIEQGLYGYTF
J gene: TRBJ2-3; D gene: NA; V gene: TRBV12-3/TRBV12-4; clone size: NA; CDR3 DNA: TGTGCCAGCAGTTTCGACGGGGTTTCGGATACGCAGTATTTT; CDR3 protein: CASSFDGVSDTQYF
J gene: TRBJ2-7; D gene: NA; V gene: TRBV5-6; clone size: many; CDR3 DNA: TGTGCCAGCAGCTCCTCTGGCCGCTACGAGCAGTACTTC; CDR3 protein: CASSSSGRYEQYF
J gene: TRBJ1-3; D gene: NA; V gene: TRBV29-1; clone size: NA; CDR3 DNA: TGCAGCGCCATACGGGACGTCTCTGGAAACACCATATATTTT; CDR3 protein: CSAIRDVSGNTIYF
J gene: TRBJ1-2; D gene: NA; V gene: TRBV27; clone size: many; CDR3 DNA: TGTGCCAGCAGTCCCTCCGGGAGGGCGGATGGCTACACCTTC; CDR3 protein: CASSPSGRADGYTF
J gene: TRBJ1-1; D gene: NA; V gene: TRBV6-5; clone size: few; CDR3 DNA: TGTGCCAGCAGTCCCGTCGCAGGGGAGGCGGCTTTCTTT; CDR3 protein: CASSPVAGEAAFF
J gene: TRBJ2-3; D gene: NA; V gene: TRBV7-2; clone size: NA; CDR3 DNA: TGTGCCAGCAGCTTAGAGGGGACTGCGTACGATACGCAGTATTTT; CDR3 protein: CASSLEGTAYDTQYF
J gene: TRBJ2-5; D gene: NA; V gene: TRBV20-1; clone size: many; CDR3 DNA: TGCAGTGCGCGCCGTCAGGACTTCCAAGAGACCCAGTACTTC; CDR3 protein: CSARRQDFQETQYF
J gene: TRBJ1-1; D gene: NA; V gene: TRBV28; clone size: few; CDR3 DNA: TGTGCCAGCAGCCGCCCTCCAGCCCAGAACACTGAAGCTTTCTTT; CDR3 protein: CASSRPPAQNTEAFF
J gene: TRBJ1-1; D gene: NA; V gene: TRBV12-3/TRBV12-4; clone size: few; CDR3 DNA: TGTGCCAGCAGTCCCGGGTTCCGTGACTCAGCTTTCTTT; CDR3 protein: CASSPGFRDSAFF
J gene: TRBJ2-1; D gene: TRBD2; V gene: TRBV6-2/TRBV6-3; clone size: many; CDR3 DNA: TGTGCCAGCAGTTACTTACGGGGGGTGACCTACAATGAGCAGTTCTTC; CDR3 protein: CASSYLRGVTYNEQFF
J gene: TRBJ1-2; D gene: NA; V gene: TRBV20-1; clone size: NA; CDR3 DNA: TGCAGTGCTAGAGTAGCAGGGAAGTATGGCTACACCTTC; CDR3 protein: CSARVAGKYGYTF
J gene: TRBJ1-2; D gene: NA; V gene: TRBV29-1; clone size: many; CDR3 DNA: TGCAGCCCCGGGACTCCCCGGGACGGCTACACCTTC; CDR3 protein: CSPGTPRDGYTF
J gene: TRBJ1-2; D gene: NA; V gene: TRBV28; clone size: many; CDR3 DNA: TGTGCCAGCACTGGGACCCCGGTATATGGCTACACCTTC; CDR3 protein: CASTGTPVYGYTF
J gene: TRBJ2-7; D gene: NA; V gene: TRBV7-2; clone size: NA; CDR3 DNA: TGTGCCAGCAGCTTAGATTTCGACCCCGACGAGCAGTACTTC; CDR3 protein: CASSLDFDPDEQYF
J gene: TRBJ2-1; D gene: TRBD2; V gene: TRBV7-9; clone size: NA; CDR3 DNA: TGTGCCAGCAGCTTGACTAGCGGGGGGCAGGAGCAGTTCTTC; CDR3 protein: CASSLTSGGQEQFF
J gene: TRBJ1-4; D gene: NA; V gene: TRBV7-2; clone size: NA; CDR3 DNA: TGTGCCAGTGGACTTTCAACTAATGAAAAACTGTTTTTT; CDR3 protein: CASGLSTNEKLFF
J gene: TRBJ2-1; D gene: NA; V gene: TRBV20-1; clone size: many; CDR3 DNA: TGCAGTGCTAGTTTTCGGCAGGGCAATGAGCAGTTCTTC; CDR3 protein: CSASFRQGNEQFF
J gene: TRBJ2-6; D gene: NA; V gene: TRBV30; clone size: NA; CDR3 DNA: TGTGCCTGGAGTACAACGGGTATCTCTGGGGCCAACGTCCTGACTTTC; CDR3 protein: CAWSTTGISGANVLTF
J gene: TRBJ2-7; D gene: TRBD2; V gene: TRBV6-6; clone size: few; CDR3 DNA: TGTGCCAGCAGTCGCCCCTCTAGCGGGGGGGTTGAGCAGTACTTC; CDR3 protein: CASSRPSSGGVEQYF
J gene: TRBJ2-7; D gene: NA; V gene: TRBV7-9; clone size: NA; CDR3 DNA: TGTGCCAGCAGCTGGGGGAGCCTATCCTACGAGCAGTACTTC; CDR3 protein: CASSWGSLSYEQYF
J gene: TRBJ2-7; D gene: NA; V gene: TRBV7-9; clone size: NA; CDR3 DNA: TGTGCCAGCAGCTTCGGGACGGTCGGCGACGAGCAGTACTTC; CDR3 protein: CASSFGTVGDEQYF
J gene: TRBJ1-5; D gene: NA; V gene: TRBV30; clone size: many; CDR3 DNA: TGTGCCTGGAGTGATAGCAATCAGCCCCAGCATTTT; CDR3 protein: CAWSDSNQPQHF
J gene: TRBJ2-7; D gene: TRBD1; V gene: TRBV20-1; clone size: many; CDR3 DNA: TGCAGTGCCCCGGACAGGGGGCCCCACGAGCAGTACTTC; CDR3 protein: CSAPDRGPHEQYF
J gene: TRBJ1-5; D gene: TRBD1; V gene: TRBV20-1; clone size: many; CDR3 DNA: TGCAGTGCCTCGGACAGGGGGAGGTATAGCAATCAGCCCCAGCATTTT; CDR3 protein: CSASDRGRYSNQPQHF
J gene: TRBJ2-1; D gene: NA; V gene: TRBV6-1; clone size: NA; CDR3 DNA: TGTGTCTGCCGGAGGCGTCGGGAGCAGTTCTTC; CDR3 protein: CVCRRRREQFF
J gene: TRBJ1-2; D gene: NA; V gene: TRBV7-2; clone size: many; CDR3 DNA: TGTGCCAGCAGTCCGGCGGGGGGTGGCTACACCTTC; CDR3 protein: CASSPAGGGYTF
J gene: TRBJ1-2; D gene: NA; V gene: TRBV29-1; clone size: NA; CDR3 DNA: TGCAGCGTTGTGGAGGGAGCGGGCTACACCTTC; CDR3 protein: CSVVEGAGYTF
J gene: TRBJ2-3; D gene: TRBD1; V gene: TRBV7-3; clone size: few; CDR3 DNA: TGTGCCAGCAGCCCCAGGGGGACGGGTACGCAGTATTTT; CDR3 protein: CASSPRGTGTQYF
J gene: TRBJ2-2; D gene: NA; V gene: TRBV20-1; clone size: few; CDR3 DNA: TGCAGTGCTGTCCTGGGGGGCGGGGAGCTGTTTTTT; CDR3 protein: CSAVLGGGELFF
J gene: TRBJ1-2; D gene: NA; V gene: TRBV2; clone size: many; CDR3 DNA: TGTGCCAGCAGCTTCCAGGCCTCCTATGGCTACACCTTC; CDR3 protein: CASSFQASYGYTF
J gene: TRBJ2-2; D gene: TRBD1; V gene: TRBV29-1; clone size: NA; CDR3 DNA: TGCAGCGTTGGGCTTGGTGCGACAGGGGGCCCCGGGGAGCTGTTTTTT; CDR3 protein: CSVGLGATGGPGELFF
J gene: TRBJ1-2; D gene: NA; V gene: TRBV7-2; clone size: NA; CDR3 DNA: TGTGCCAGCAGCCCTCGCCGGCGGTCTAACTATGGCTGCACCTTC; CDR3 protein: CASSPRRRSNYGCTF
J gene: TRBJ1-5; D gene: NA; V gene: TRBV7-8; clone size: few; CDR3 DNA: TGTGCCAGCAGCTTACCGTGGAACGGGGTAATGAGGCAGCCCCAGCATTTT; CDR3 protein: CASSLPWNGVMRQPQHF
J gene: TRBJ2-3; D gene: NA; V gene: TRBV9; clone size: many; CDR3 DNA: TGTGCCAGCAGCGTCCCCGCCAGGGGAGGCACAGATACGCAGTATTTT; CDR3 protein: CASSVPARGGTDTQYF
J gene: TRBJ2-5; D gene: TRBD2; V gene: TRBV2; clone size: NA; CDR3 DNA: TGTGCCAGCTCGGCCCTACTAGCGGGAGAGACCCAGTACTTC; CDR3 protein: CASSALLAGETQYF
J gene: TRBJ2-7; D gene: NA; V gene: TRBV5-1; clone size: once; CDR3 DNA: TGCGCCAGCATCTTGGCACGGGACGAGCAGTACTTC; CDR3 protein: CASILARDEQYF
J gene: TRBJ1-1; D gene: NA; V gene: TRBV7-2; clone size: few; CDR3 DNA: NA; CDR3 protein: CASSLVWGQGASFF
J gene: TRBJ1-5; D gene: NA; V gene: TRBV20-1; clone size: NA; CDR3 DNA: TGCAGTGCTAGAGAGGGTAATAGGCCCCAGCATTTT; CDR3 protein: CSAREGNRPQHF
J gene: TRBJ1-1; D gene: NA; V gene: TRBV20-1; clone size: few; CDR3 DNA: TGCAGTGCTACCTCACAGTGGCCGCAGAACACTGAAGCTTTCTTT; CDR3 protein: CSATSQWPQNTEAFF
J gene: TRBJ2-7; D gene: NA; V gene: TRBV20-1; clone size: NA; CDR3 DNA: TGCAGTGCTAGAGAGTGGGGGGACTACGAGCAGTACTTC; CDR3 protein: CSAREWGDYEQYF
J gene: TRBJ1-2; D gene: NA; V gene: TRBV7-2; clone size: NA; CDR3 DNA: TGTGCCAGCAGCTTAGGCGGCGGATCCGATGGCTACACCTTC; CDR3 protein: CASSLGGGSDGYTF
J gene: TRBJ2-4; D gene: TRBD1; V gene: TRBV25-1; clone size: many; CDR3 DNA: TGTGCCAGCAGTGAGACAGGGGGAACCAAAAACATTCAGTACTTC; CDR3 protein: CASSETGGTKNIQYF
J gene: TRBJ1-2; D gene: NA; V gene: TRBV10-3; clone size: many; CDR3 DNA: TGTGCCATCAGTGAGACAGCAGGCTACACCTTC; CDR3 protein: CAISETAGYTF
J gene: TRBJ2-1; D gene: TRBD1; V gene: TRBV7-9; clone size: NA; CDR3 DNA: TGTGCCAGCAGCATGGCCGGGACAGGGGGCGGTGAGCAGTTCTTC; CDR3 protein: CASSMAGTGGGEQFF
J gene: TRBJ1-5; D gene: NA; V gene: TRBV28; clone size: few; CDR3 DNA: TGTGCCAGCAGCCCCAGGGTCTCTCAGCCCCAGCATTTT; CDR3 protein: CASSPRVSQPQHF
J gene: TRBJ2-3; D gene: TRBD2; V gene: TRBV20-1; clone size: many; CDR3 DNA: TGCAGTGCTAGAGGGCCGTCGGGAGGGTATTCAGATACGCAGTATTTT; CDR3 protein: CSARGPSGGYSDTQYF
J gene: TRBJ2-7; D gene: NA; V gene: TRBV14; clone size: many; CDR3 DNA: TGTGCCAGCAGCCCTTCGACAGGCGAGCAGTACTTC; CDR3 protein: CASSPSTGEQYF